This TCR beta chain was captured by sequencing in a study of blood T cell repertoires in COVID-19. Turning to the study itself: The United States, Italy and Spain provided the acute and convalescent COVID-19 samples. From T cells, B-cell-depleted T cells, or PBMCs came the material, which was cDNA or gDNA.

Adults between roughly 18 and 89 years of age took part from some 25 US areas. Each participant's cohort was designated according to participant-reported clinical history. The CDR3 has 15 amino acids. Germline CDR1 reads SNHLY; CDR2 reads FYNNEI. Trimming removed 5 bases from V and 9 bases from J; junction bases left unmatched: 11. Sequencing used immunoSEQ multiplex PCR; TCRdb keeps in-frame clones, though not all of them. The sample lists hundreds of thousands of clones; 80% were seen once. The specimen was PBMCs or T cells enriched from blood (not recorded which). J is TRBJ2-1 and V is TRBV2; TRBD2 agrees at 9 bases. This clonotype originated in a man aged 25-45 years with acute COVID-19. The CDR3 sequence is CASSHLSGGKVEQFF. The CDR3 DNA follows: TGTGCCAGCAGTCATCTCAGCGGGGGGAAGGTTGAGCAGTTCTTC. The whole variable domain, filled in from reference TRBV2 and TRBJ2-1, reads EPEVTQTPSHQVTQMGQEVILRCVPISNHLYFYWYRQILGQKVEFLVSFYNNEISEKSEIFDDQFSVERPDGSNFTLKIRSTKLEDSAMYFCASSHLSGGKVEQFFGPGTRLTVL.